The 17 T cell receptor beta chains reported below all come from one sample, sequenced in a study of blood T cell repertoires in COVID-19. Measured with immunoSEQ multiplex PCR; TCRdb has only the in-frame clones, and not every one. In the table there are fewer than 120,000 clones, 70% to 90% of which are singletons. Sequencing was carried out using peripheral blood. These receptors came from a woman aged 45-65 years with acute or convalescent COVID-19.

The chain uses TRBV11-1 and TRBJ2-7; TRBD1 aligns across 8 bases. V shed 4 bases, J shed 0 bases, and the junction held 5 bases outside the gene matches. Germline lookup yields CDR1 SGHAT and CDR2 FQDESV (reference sequence). The CDR3 is 15 amino acids. CDR3: CASSSAGQASYEQYF. CDR3 in DNA: TGTGCCAGCAGCTCGGCGGGACAGGCCTCCTACGAGCAGTACTTC.

The chain is built from TRBV19 and TRBJ2-7, with a weak D call TRBD2 (6 bases). Germline lookup yields CDR1 LNHDA and CDR2 SQIVND (reference sequence). This CDR3 has 14 residues. V lost 4 bases and J lost 0, with 10 bases in between. CDR3 coding DNA: TGTGCCAGTAGTAGGGACTCTCCCTCCTACGAGCAGTACTTC. Translated, it gives CASSRDSPSYEQYF.

This sequence joins TRBV9 and TRBJ2-3; 9 nucleotides agree with TRBD1. V shed 3 bases, J shed 2 bases, and the junction held 7 bases outside the gene matches. The CDR3 sequence is 16 residues long. Germline values: CDR1 SGDLS, CDR2 YYNGEE. This CDR3 reads CASSDGTGIHTDTQYF. CDR3 in DNA: TGTGCCAGCAGCGACGGGACAGGGATCCACACAGATACGCAGTATTTT.

V and J are TRBV27 and TRBJ2-3; tentative D call: TRBD1 (6 bases). Trimming shortened V by 6 bases and J by 0 bases, and 19 bases separated the two germline ends. The CDR3 length is 17 residues. Germline CDR1 is MNHEY and CDR2 is SMNVEV (reference sequence). This CDR3 reads CASSSLGTTPSTDTQYF. In DNA form, the CDR3 reads TGTGCCAGCAGCTCCCTCGGGACAACTCCCAGCACAGATACGCAGTATTTT.

J is TRBJ2-1 and V is TRBV28; 7 bases line up with TRBD1. The germline gives CDR1 MDHEN, CDR2 SYDVKM. The CDR3 has 13 residues. V was clipped by 11 bases and J by 5 bases; unmatched bases: 9. CDR3 loop: CAVTGQPDNEQFF. The CDR3 nucleotides read TGTGCCGTAACGGGACAGCCGGACAATGAGCAGTTCTTC.

The rearrangement links TRBV29-1 to TRBJ2-3; possible D gene TRBD1, 7 bases. The CDR3 covers 14 residues. Germline values: CDR1 SQVTM, CDR2 ANQGSEA. Trimming removed 5 bases from V and 4 bases from J, with 16 bases in between. DNA of the CDR3: TGCAGCGTTTCCTACAGGGGAGGCGCAGATACGCAGTATTTT. Encoded protein: CSVSYRGGADTQYF.

V and J are TRBV24-1 and TRBJ2-1, with TRBD2 matching over 11 bases. V was clipped by 3 bases and J by 3 bases; unmatched bases: 9. The germline V gene encodes CDR1 KGHDR and CDR2 SFDVKD. The length of the CDR3 is 18 residues. CDR3 region: CATSDPAMGTSGYNEQFF. CDR3 nucleotide sequence: TGTGCCACCAGTGATCCTGCTATGGGGACTAGCGGCTACAATGAGCAGTTCTTC.

The J gene is TRBJ1-2, the V gene TRBV14; D might be TRBD1 (5 bases). The CDR3 contains 13 residues. Between the trimmed V and J ends, which lost 5 bases and 6 bases, there was a span of 13 bases. Per germline, CDR1 SGHDN and CDR2 FVKESK. The CDR3 coding sequence is TGTGCCAGCAGCACCTTGAGCAGGGATGGCTACACCTTC. It specifies CASSTLSRDGYTF. Full variable domain (missing parts from reference TRBV14 and TRBJ1-2): EAGVTQFPSHSVIEKGQTVTLRCDPISGHDNLYWYRRVMGKEIKFLLHFVKESKQDESGMPNNRFLAERTGGTYSTLKVQPAELEDSGVYFCASSTLSRDGYTFGSGTRLTVV.

This rearrangement joins TRBV19 to TRBJ2-7; a weak D match, TRBD2 (6 bases). The V end lost 3 bases, the J end lost 3 bases, and 12 bases lay between the germline ends. CDR1 and CDR2 from the germline V gene are LNHDA and SQIVND (reference sequence). The CDR3 has 14 amino acids. This CDR3 reads CASSMILGGYEQYF. The CDR3 nucleotides are TGTGCCAGTAGTATGATCCTGGGGGGCTACGAGCAGTACTTC.

The chain is built from TRBV18 and TRBJ2-1; a weak D match, TRBD2 (5 bases). Germline CDR1 reads KGHSH; CDR2 reads LQKENI. This CDR3 is 16 amino acids long. With 2 bases removed from V and 9 bases from J, the gap between germline ends came to 20 bases. Here the CDR3 DNA reads TGTGCCAGCTCACCAGACGAGAGACTATCCCCGACTGAGCAGTTCTTC. This sequence encodes CASSPDERLSPTEQFF.

This chain connects TRBV30 to TRBJ1-1, with D perhaps matching TRBD1 (5 bases). The CDR3 loop spans 14 amino acids. Germline assignment: CDR1 GTSNPN and CDR2 SVGIG (reference sequence). Between the trimmed V and J ends, which lost 1 base and 5 bases, there was a span of 14 bases. CDR3 sequence reads: CAWSDGGLRTEAFF. The DNA of the CDR3 is TGTGCCTGGAGTGATGGGGGACTAAGAACTGAAGCTTTCTTT.

The rearrangement uses TRBV28 and TRBJ1-5; no firm D call. V lost 4 bases and J 2 bases, leaving 15 bases between the germline ends. CDR1 is MDHEN and CDR2 is SYDVKM in the germline V gene. The CDR3 runs 16 residues. The CDR3 bases are TGTGCCAGCAGTTCTTTAGAGGTTATCGGCAATCAGCCCCAGCATTTT. It is translated as CASSSLEVIGNQPQHF.

The V call is TRBV5-8, the J call TRBJ2-7; 9 bases are shared with TRBD1. CDR1 and CDR2 (germline): SGHTS, YDEGEE. The CDR3 is 14 residues long. The junction had 4 bases not matched to a gene; V was cut back by 4 bases and J by 2 bases. The DNA of the CDR3 is TGTGCCAGCAGCCCGGGACAGGGTGCCTACGAGCAGTACTTC. Its protein product is CASSPGQGAYEQYF. Filled out from reference TRBV5-8 and TRBJ2-7, the complete variable domain reads EAGVTQSPTHLIKTRGQQATLRCSPISGHTSVYWYQQALGLGLQFLLWYDEGEERNRGNFPPRFSGRQFPNYSSELNVNALELEDSALYLCASSPGQGAYEQYFGPGTRLTVT.

This chain links TRBV7-2 with TRBJ2-2, with 7 bases matching TRBD2. V dropped 3 bases and J dropped 1; count of bases not matched to a gene: 5. The CDR3 contains 16 residues. Per the germline V gene, CDR1 is SGHTA and CDR2 is FQGNSA. Here the CDR3 reads CASSFDGGGNTGELFF. For the CDR3, the DNA is TGTGCCAGCAGCTTTGACGGCGGGGGGAACACCGGGGAGCTGTTTTTT. The full variable domain, rest sourced from reference TRBV7-2 and TRBJ2-2, is GAGVSQSPSNKVTEKGKDVELRCDPISGHTALYWYRQSLGQGLEFLIYFQGNSAPDKSGLPSDRFSAERTGGSVSTLTIQRTQQEDSAVYLCASSFDGGGNTGELFFGEGSRLTVL.

J is TRBJ1-6 and V is TRBV10-1, with a possible D match to TRBD1 (6 bases). The CDR3 runs 12 residues. V gave up 8 bases and J gave up 10 bases, with 12 bases separating them. Germline V gene data show CDR1 as WNHNN and CDR2 as SYGVQD (reference sequence). CDR3 in DNA: TGCGCCAGCCCAGGACAGCCATCACCCCTCCACTTT. It is translated as CASPGQPSPLHF.

The chain combines TRBV7-2 with TRBJ2-1; 10 bases map to TRBD2. This CDR3 has 15 residues. From germline, CDR1 is SGHTA and CDR2 FQGNSA. V dropped 4 bases and J dropped 3; count of bases not matched to a gene: 3. CDR3 sequence (DNA): TGTGCCAGCAGCTCTACTAGCGGGATCTACAATGAGCAGTTCTTC. This codes for CASSSTSGIYNEQFF.

V usage is TRBV19 and J usage is TRBJ2-3; no clear D gene. The CDR3 sequence is 15 residues long. V lost 3 bases and J 0 bases, leaving 10 bases between the germline ends. Germline V CDR1 and CDR2: LNHDA, SQIVND (reference sequence). The CDR3 loop reads CASSMKTPSTDTQYF. DNA of the CDR3: TGTGCCAGTAGTATGAAGACACCCAGCACAGATACGCAGTATTTT.